The 19 T cell receptor beta chains below all came from one sample that was sequenced in a study of T-cell reconstitution after alpha-beta-depleted transplantation in children. TCRbeta library preparation incorporated unique molecular identifiers. TCRdb passed the PCR reads through MiXCR, listing each CDR3 protein once. The data contain 45,000 to 55,000 distinct CDR3 sequences, under 6% of them singletons. The material was PBMCs, mostly from graft donor cells, obtained 60 days after TCRalphabeta/CD19-depleted stem cell transplant. These receptors came from a female patient aged 2-9 years who had a stem cell transplant for aplastic anemia, so the T cells may come from the graft donor.

This clonotype has a handful of counts. V usage is TRBV2 and J usage is TRBJ2-1; D is undetermined. The germline V and J ends were trimmed by 7 bases and 6 bases, with 10 bases remaining between them. This CDR3 region has 12 residues. Germline V gene lookup returns CDR1 SNHLY and CDR2 FYNNEI. CDR3 coding DNA: TGTGCCAGCATGCGAGACACCAATGAGCAGTTCTTC. Translating it yields CASMRDTNEQFF.

This clonotype has just a few counts. As DNA, the CDR3 is TGTGCCAGCAGCCCCGGTAGAGCTGGGGGGGTTTACAATGAGCAGTTCTTC. This sequence encodes CASSPGRAGGVYNEQFF. The chain employs TRBV3-1 and TRBJ2-1; TRBD2 matches 7 bases. This CDR3 spans 17 amino acids. The germline V gene encodes CDR1 LGHDT and CDR2 YNNKEL (reference sequence). V lost 4 bases and J lost 4; bases outside the gene matches: 13.

In this sample, this clonotype turned up many times. The gene calls are TRBV21-1 and TRBJ1-1. TRBV21-1 is recorded as a pseudogene. The CDR3 loop spans 12 amino acids. The CDR3 coding sequence is TGTGCCAGCAGCAGACTGAACACTGAAGCTTTCTTT. The encoded protein is CASSRLNTEAFF.

This clonotype was seen repeatedly, ten times or more. J is TRBJ2-3 and V is TRBV20-1, with D unclear. Between the trimmed V and J ends, which lost 3 bases and 0 bases, there was a span of 13 bases. The germline V gene has CDR1 DFQATT and CDR2 SNEGSKA (reference sequence). The CDR3 runs to 15 residues. As DNA, the CDR3 is TGCAGTGCTAGTCCGTGGCAAGCTAGCACAGATACGCAGTATTTT. Its protein product is CSASPWQASTDTQYF.

Only a few counts were recorded for this clonotype. The chain couples TRBV5-1 to TRBJ2-1; 10 bases line up with TRBD2. CDR3 length: 16 amino acids. The V gene end was trimmed by 4 bases and the J gene end by 2 bases; junction bases not matched to a gene: 6. CDR1 SGHRS and CDR2 YFSETQ come from the germline V gene. In nucleotides, the CDR3 is TGCGCCAGCAGCCTGCGGAGCGGGGGGGCCTACAATGAGCAGTTCTTC. Translation: CASSLRSGGAYNEQFF.

This clonotype was recorded at least ten times. The chain has TRBV20-1 and TRBJ1-3; TRBD1 is a possible D gene (6 bases). Germline V CDR1 and CDR2: DFQATT, SNEGSKA (reference sequence). V was cut by 6 bases and J by 4 bases, with 13 bases left in between. The CDR3 length is 13 residues. CDR3 DNA sequence: TGCAGTGCCAGCAGGGGTGGGGGAAACACCATATATTTT. Amino acid sequence: CSASRGGGNTIYF.

This clonotype occurred a few times. The rearrangement joins TRBV23-1 to TRBJ2-3, with D possibly TRBD2 on 6 matching bases. TRBV23-1 is reported as an ORF; its role is uncertain. V was cut by 0 bases and J by 4 bases, with 17 bases left in between. The CDR3 has 17 residues. CDR3 in DNA: TGCGCCAGCAGTCAATCTGATTCCGGACTACGCCCAGATACGCAGTATTTT. It translates to CASSQSDSGLRPDTQYF.

This clonotype was counted ten times or more. This sequence joins TRBV6-5 and TRBJ1-2; the D gene is possibly TRBD1 (6 bases). CDR3 size: 13 residues. Germline assignment: CDR1 MNHEY and CDR2 SVGAGI. Trimming shortened V by 8 bases and J by 4 bases, and 14 bases separated the two germline ends. CDR3 nucleotide sequence: TGTGCCAGCGTGAAAGGGGGTGGCTATGGCTACACCTTC. Translation gives CASVKGGGYGYTF.

This clonotype was observed many times. This chain joins TRBV20-1 and TRBJ2-3, with D possibly being TRBD2 (6 bases). V lost 3 bases, J lost 2 bases, and 12 bases lay in between. The CDR3 is made up of 14 amino acids. Germline CDR1 is DFQATT and CDR2 is SNEGSKA (reference sequence). The CDR3 protein is CSARSWRDTDTQYF. In DNA form, the CDR3 reads TGCAGTGCTAGGTCTTGGCGGGACACAGATACGCAGTATTTT.

The sample holds many counts of this clonotype. V gene TRBV7-2 combines with J gene TRBJ1-6, with 9 nucleotides matching TRBD1. The CDR3 spans 16 residues. Germline CDR1 SGHTA, CDR2 FQGNSA. Unmatched junction bases numbered 9, after V lost 5 bases and J lost 7 bases. CDR3 sequence (DNA): TGTGCCAGCAGCCTAAGACCCGGGACAGGGAATTCACCCCTCCACTTT. Protein product: CASSLRPGTGNSPLHF.

This clonotype was recorded many times. The V call is TRBV20-1, the J call TRBJ2-1; 7 nucleotides align to TRBD2. Per germline, CDR1 DFQATT and CDR2 SNEGSKA (reference sequence). V shed 6 bases, J shed 6 bases, and the junction held 8 bases outside the gene matches. This CDR3 is 13 amino acids long. The CDR3 protein is CSAASGPLNEQFF. The DNA of the CDR3 is TGCAGTGCCGCTAGCGGCCCCCTCAATGAGCAGTTCTTC.

V is TRBV7-9 and J is TRBJ2-5, with D possibly TRBD2 on 7 matching bases. V lost 4 bases and J 5 bases, leaving 14 bases between the germline ends. Germline lookup yields CDR1 SEHNR and CDR2 FQNEAQ (reference sequence). The CDR3 runs to 14 residues. The CDR3 here is CASSSRGARETQYF. CDR3 coding DNA: TGTGCCAGCAGCTCACGGGGGGCGCGGGAGACCCAGTACTTC.

This clonotype has ten or more counts. The V gene is TRBV12-3 or TRBV12-4, the J gene TRBJ1-5; D not certain. The CDR3 has 16 amino acids. V was shortened by 6 bases and J by 3 bases, with 18 bases between the two germline ends. The CDR3 nucleotides are TGTGCCAGCAGCCCCGGGTGGGGTCCCTCCAATCAGCCCCAGCATTTT. Protein product: CASSPGWGPSNQPQHF.

Many counts were recorded for this clonotype. V and J are TRBV4-1 and TRBJ2-1; D unclear. The V end was cut by 1 base, the J end by 0 bases, with 7 bases between. CDR1 MGHRA and CDR2 YSYEKL come from the germline V gene. This CDR3 is built from 15 residues. DNA of the CDR3: TGCGCCAGCAGCCAAGGAGCAGTCTCCTACAATGAGCAGTTCTTC. It is translated as CASSQGAVSYNEQFF.

This clonotype was detected many times. The chain links TRBV20-1 to TRBJ2-7, with TRBD1 matching over 8 bases. Germline V gene sequence: CDR1 DFQATT, CDR2 SNEGSKA (reference sequence). After removal of 2 bases from V and 2 bases from J, the junction contained 5 bases not matched to a gene. This CDR3 has 14 residues. The CDR3 is CSARSGQAPYEQYF. The CDR3, as DNA: TGCAGTGCTAGATCGGGACAGGCACCCTACGAGCAGTACTTC.

This clonotype was observed a handful of times. The V call is TRBV7-2, the J call TRBJ2-2; possible D gene TRBD2, 6 bases. Between the trimmed V and J ends, which lost 9 bases and 0 bases, there was a span of 26 bases. The CDR3 has 19 residues. Germline lookup yields CDR1 SGHTA and CDR2 FQGNSA. DNA for the CDR3: TGTGCCAGAGTCAGGCCTAGCGCAAACCAGCGCCCGAACACCGGGGAGCTGTTTTTT. Protein product: CARVRPSANQRPNTGELFF.

The sample holds many counts of this clonotype. The V gene is TRBV5-1, the J gene TRBJ2-5; TRBD1 aligns across 7 bases. This CDR3 is built from 15 residues. J gave up 2 bases and V 5 bases, and 9 bases lay outside the gene matches. Germline assignment: CDR1 SGHRS and CDR2 YFSETQ. The CDR3 spells CASRSQQGRQETQYF. CDR3 in DNA: TGCGCCAGCAGGTCCCAACAGGGGCGACAAGAGACCCAGTACTTC.

This clonotype has at least ten counts. V and J are TRBV19 and TRBJ2-1; 7 bases line up with TRBD1. The germline V gene has CDR1 LNHDA and CDR2 SQIVND (reference sequence). The CDR3 runs 13 residues. The junction had 9 bases not matched to a gene; V was cut back by 4 bases and J by 12 bases. The CDR3 region has the DNA TGTGCCAGTAGTACTCGACAGGGAATTCGGCAGTTCTTC. Protein sequence: CASSTRQGIRQFF. Variable domain in full (rest from reference TRBV19 and TRBJ2-1): DGGITQSPKYLFRKEGQNVTLSCEQNLNHDAMYWYRQDPGQGLRLIYYSQIVNDFQKGDIAEGYSVSREKKESFPLTVTSAQKNPTAFYLCASSTRQGIRQFFGPGTRLTVL.

This clonotype has a handful of counts. The V and J genes are TRBV3-1 and TRBJ2-5; D ambiguous. The germline CDR1 and CDR2 sequences are LGHDT and YNNKEL (reference sequence). The CDR3 covers 12 residues. Between the trimmed V and J ends, which lost 2 bases and 5 bases, there was a span of 6 bases. The CDR3 nucleotides are TGTGCCAGCAGCCAACAAGGGGAGACCCAGTACTTC. Its protein product is CASSQQGETQYF.